This T cell receptor (beta chain) originates from a study of control samples from healthy donors and cancer patients. CDR3 length: 12 residues. V was pared by 3 bases and J by 7 bases, with 10 bases between. CDR1 is GTSNPN, CDR2 SVGIG, per germline (reference sequence). Libraries were prepared by immunoSEQ multiplex PCR; TCRdb keeps only in-frame clonotypes and omits some of them. This table holds about 84,000 clones, roughly 89% found once. Sequencing was performed on blood. This TCR was sampled from a man aged 25-45 years in good health. The chain uses TRBV30 and TRBJ2-1; the D gene is possibly TRBD2 (5 bases). Written as DNA, the CDR3 is TGTGCCTGGAGACCCCGGGGTAATGAGCAGTTCTTC. Its translation: CAWRPRGNEQFF.